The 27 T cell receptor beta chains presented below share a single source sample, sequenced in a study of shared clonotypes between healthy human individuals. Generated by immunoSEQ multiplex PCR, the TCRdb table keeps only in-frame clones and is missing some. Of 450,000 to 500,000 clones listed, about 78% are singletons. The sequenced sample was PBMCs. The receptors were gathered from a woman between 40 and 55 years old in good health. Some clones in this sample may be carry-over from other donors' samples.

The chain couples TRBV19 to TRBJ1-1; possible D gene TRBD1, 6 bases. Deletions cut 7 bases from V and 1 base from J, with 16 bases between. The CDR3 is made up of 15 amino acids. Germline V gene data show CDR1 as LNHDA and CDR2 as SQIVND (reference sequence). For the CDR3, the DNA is TGTGCCAGTAAAAAAGGGGGGACTCAGAACACTGAAGCTTTCTTT. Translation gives CASKKGGTQNTEAFF. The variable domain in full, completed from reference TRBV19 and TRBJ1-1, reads DGGITQSPKYLFRKEGQNVTLSCEQNLNHDAMYWYRQDPGQGLRLIYYSQIVNDFQKGDIAEGYSVSREKKESFPLTVTSAQKNPTAFYLCASKKGGTQNTEAFFGQGTRLTVV.

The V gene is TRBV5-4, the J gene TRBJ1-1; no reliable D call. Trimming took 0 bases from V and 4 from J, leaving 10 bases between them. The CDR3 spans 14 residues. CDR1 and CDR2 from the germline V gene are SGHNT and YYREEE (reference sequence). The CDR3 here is CASSLGSSRTEAFF. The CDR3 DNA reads TGTGCCAGCAGCTTGGGGTCCTCTCGCACTGAAGCTTTCTTT.

The CDR3 here is CASSLDRAADGYTF. Here the CDR3 DNA reads TGTGCCAGCAGCTTGGACAGGGCGGCGGATGGCTACACCTTC. The chain combines TRBV5-8 with TRBJ1-2; possibly TRBD1 for D (6 bases). V dropped 0 bases and J dropped 6 bases, with 12 bases sitting between them. Germline V gene sequence: CDR1 SGHTS, CDR2 YDEGEE. The CDR3 is made up of 14 amino acids.

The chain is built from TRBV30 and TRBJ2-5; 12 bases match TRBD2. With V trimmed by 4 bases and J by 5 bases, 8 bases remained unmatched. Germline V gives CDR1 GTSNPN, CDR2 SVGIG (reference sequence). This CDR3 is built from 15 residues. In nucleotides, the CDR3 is TGTGCCTGGAACCAACTAGCGGGAGGATGGGAGACCCAGTACTTC. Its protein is CAWNQLAGGWETQYF.

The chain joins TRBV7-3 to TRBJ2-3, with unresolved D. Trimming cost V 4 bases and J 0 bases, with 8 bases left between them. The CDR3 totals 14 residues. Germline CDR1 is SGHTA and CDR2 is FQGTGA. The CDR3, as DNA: TGTGCCAGCAGCTCCGCCGACAGCACAGATACGCAGTATTTT. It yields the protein CASSSADSTDTQYF.

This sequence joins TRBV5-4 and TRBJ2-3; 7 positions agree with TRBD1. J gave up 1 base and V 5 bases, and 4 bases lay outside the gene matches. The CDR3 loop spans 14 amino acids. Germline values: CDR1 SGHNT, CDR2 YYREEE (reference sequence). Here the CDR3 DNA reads TGTGCCAGCAGAAGGGGACAGCGCACAGATACGCAGTATTTT. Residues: CASRRGQRTDTQYF.

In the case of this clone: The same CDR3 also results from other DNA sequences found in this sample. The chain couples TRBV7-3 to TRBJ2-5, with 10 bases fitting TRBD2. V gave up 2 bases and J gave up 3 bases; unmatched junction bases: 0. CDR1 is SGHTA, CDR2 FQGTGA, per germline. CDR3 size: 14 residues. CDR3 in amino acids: CASSLGLAEETQYF. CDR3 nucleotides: TGTGCCAGCAGCTTAGGACTAGCGGAAGAGACCCAGTACTTC.

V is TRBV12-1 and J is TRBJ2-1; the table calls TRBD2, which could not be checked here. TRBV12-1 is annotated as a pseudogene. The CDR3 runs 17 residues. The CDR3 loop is CASSFSASGRAINEQFF. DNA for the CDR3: TGTGCCAGCAGCTTTTCGGCTAGCGGGAGAGCTATCAATGAGCAGTTCTTC.

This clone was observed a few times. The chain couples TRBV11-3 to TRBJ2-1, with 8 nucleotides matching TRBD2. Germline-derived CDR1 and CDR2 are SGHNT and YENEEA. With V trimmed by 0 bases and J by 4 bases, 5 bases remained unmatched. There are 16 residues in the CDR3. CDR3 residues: CASSLDTSGDYNEQFF. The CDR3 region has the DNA TGTGCCAGCAGCTTAGATACTAGCGGAGATTACAATGAGCAGTTCTTC.

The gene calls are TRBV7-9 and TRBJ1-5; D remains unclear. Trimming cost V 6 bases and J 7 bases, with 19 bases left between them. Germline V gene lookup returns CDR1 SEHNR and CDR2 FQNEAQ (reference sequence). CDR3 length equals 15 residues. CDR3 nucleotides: TGTGCCAGCAGTCACGCCCGCGAGGGCTGGCAGCCCCAGCATTTT. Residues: CASSHAREGWQPQHF.

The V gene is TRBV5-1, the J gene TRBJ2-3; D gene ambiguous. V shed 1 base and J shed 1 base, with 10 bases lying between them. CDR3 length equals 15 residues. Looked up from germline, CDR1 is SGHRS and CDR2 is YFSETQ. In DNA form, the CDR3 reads TGCGCCAGCAGCTTGCGGGTCCCCGGCACAGATACGCAGTATTTT. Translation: CASSLRVPGTDTQYF.

The CDR3 protein is CATSIRRDSPLHF. The DNA of the CDR3 is TGTGCCACCAGCATTCGCCGGGATTCACCCCTCCACTTT. This chain uses TRBV15 with TRBJ1-6; D unresolved. Trimming removed 4 bases from V and 8 bases from J, with 9 bases in between. The CDR3 is 13 residues long. Germline V lookup: CDR1 LNHNV, CDR2 YYDKDF (reference sequence).

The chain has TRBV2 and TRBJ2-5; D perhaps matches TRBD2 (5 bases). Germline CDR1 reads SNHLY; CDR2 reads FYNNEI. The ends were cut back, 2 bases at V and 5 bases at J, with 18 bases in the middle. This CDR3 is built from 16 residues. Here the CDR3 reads CASSESIGLSGETQYF. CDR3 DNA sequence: TGTGCCAGCAGTGAATCAATTGGCCTGTCGGGGGAGACCCAGTACTTC.

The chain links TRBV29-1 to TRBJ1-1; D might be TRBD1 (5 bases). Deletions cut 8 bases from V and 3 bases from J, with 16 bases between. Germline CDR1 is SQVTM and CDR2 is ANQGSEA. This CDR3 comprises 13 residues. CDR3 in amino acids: CSTRQIGDTEAFF. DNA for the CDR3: TGCAGCACTAGACAGATCGGGGACACTGAAGCTTTCTTT.

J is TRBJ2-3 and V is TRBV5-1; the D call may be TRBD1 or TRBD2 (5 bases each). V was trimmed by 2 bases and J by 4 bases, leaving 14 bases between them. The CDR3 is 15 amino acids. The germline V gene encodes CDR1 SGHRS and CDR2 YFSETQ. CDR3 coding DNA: TGCGCCAGCAGCTTAGCGTTTCGGGGCGCAGATACGCAGTATTTT. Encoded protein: CASSLAFRGADTQYF. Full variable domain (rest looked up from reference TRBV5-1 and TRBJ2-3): KAGVTQTPRYLIKTRGQQVTLSCSPISGHRSVSWYQQTPGQGLQFLFEYFSETQRNKGNFPGRFSGRQFSNSRSEMNVSTLELGDSALYLCASSLAFRGADTQYFGPGTRLTVL.

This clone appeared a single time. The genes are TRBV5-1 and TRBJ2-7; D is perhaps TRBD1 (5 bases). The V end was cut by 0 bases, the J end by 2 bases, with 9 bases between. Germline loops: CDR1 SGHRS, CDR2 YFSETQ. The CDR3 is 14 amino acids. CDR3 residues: CASSLVDSPYEQYF. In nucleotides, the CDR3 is TGCGCCAGCAGCTTGGTTGACAGCCCCTACGAGCAGTACTTC.

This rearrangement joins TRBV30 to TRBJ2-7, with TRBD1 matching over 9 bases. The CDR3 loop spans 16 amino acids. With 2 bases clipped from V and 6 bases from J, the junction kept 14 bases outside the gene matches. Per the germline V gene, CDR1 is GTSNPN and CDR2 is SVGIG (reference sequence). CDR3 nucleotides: TGTGCCTGGAGTCCCACCCGACTGACAGGGGGGTTCGAGCAGTACTTC. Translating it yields CAWSPTRLTGGFEQYF.

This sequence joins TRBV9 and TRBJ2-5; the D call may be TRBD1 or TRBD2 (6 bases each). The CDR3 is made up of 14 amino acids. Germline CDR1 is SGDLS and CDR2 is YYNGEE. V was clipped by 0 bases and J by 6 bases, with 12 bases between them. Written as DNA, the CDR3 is TGTGCCAGCAGCGTAGACGCGGGACACAAGACCCAGTACTTC. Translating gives CASSVDAGHKTQYF.

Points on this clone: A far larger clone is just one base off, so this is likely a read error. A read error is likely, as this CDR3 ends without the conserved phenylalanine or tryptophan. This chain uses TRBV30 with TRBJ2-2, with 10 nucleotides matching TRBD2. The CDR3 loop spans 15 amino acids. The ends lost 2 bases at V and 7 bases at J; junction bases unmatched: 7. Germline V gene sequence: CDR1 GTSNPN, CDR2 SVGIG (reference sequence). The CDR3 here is CAWSSGRASVGELFL. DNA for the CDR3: TGTGCCTGGAGTAGCGGGAGGGCCTCAGTCGGGGAGCTGTTTCTT.

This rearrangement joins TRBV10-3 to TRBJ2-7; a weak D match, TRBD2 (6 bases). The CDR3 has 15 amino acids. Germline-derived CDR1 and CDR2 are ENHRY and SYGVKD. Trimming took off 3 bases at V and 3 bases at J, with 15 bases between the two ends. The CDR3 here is CAISDWDFTVYEQYF. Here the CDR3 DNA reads TGTGCCATCAGTGACTGGGACTTCACCGTCTACGAGCAGTACTTC.

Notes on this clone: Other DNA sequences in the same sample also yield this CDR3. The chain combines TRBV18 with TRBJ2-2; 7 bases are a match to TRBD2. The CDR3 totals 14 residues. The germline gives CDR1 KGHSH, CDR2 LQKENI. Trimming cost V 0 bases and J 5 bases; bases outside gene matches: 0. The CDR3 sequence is CASSPPGGTGELFF. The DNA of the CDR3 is TGTGCCAGCTCACCACCCGGGGGGACCGGGGAGCTGTTTTTT.

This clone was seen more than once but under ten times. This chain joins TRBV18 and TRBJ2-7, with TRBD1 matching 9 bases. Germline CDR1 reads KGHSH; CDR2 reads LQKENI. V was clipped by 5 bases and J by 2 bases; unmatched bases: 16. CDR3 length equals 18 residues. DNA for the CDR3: TGTGCCAGCTCATCCAATCCACCCGGGACAGGGTATGCCTACGAGCAGTACTTC. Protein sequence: CASSSNPPGTGYAYEQYF.

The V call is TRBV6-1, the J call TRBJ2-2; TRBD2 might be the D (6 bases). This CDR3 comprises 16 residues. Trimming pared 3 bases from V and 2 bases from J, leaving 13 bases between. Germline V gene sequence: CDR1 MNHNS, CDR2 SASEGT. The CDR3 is CASSERLAINTGELFF. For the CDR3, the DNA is TGTGCCAGCAGTGAGCGGCTAGCGATTAACACCGGGGAGCTGTTTTTT.

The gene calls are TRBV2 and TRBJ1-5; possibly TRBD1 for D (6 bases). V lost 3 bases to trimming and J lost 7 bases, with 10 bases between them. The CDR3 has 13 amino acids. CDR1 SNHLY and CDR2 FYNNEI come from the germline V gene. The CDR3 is CASSDRGGQPQHF. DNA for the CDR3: TGTGCCAGCAGTGACCGGGGGGGCCAGCCCCAGCATTTT.

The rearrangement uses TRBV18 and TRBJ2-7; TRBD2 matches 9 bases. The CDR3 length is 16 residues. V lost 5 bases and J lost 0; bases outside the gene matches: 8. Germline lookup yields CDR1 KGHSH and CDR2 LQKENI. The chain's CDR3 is CASSTYSGSSSYEQYF. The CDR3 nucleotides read TGTGCCAGCTCAACCTATAGCGGGAGCTCCTCCTACGAGCAGTACTTC.

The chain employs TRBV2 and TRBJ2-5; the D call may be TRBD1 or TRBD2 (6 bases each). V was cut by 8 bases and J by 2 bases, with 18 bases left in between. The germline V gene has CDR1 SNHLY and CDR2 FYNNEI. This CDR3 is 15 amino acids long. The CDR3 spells CASARRGFQQETQYF. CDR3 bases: TGTGCCAGCGCCAGGAGGGGGTTTCAACAAGAGACCCAGTACTTC.

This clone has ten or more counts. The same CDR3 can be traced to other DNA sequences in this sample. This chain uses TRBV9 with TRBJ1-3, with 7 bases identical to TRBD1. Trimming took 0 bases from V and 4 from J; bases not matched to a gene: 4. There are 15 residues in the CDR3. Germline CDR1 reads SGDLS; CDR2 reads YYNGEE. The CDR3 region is CASSVEGARGNTIYF. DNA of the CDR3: TGTGCCAGCAGCGTAGAGGGGGCTCGCGGAAACACCATATATTTT.